Included here is one T cell receptor beta chain sequence, with context. V shed 6 bases and J shed 0 bases, with 19 bases lying between them. The CDR3 is made up of 17 amino acids. CDR1 is MNHEY, CDR2 SMNVEV, per germline (reference sequence). This sample stems from a study of T cells in tuberculosis. Study context: The T cells targeted glucose monomycolate, a mycobacterial lipid, via CD1B.

No alpha-beta pairing information exists for these sequences. Measured with immunoSEQ multiplex PCR; TCRdb has only the in-frame clones, and not every one. The data contain 50,000 or so clones, around 90% of them singletons. Thawed, overnight-rested PBMC were stained with GMM-loaded CD1B tetramer, viability dye and anti-CD3, then sorted. The CD1B tetramers carried C32 glucose monomycolate purified from Rhodococcus equi. Before cryopreservation, the sorted PBMC lost their CD14-expressing monocytes. The TCR was taken from an adult woman with latent tuberculosis. V usage is TRBV27 and J usage is TRBJ2-3; D unclear. Specimen: CD1b-GMM tetramer-negative cells sorted from PBMCs. CDR3 nucleotide sequence: TGTGCCAGCAGATCCACCTACCAGCGAGGAAGCACAGATACGCAGTATTTT. Translating it yields CASRSTYQRGSTDTQYF.